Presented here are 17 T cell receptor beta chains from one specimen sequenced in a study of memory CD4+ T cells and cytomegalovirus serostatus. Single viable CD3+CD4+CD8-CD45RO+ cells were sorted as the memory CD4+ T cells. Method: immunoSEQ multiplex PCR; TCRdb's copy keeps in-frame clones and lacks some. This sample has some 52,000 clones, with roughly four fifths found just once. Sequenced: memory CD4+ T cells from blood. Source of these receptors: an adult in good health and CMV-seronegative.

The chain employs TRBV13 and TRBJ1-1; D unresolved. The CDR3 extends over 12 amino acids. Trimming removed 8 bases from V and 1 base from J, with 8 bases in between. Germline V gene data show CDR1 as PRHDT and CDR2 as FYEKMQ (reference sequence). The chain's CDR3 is CASGYKNTEAFF. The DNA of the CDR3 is TGTGCCAGCGGCTACAAGAACACTGAAGCTTTCTTT.

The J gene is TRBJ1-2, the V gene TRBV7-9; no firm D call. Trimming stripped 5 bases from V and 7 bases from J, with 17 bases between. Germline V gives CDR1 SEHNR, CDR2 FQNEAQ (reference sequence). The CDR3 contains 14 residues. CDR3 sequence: CASSAPVQSGGYTF. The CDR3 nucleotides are TGTGCCAGCAGCGCCCCAGTGCAGTCGGGTGGCTACACCTTC.

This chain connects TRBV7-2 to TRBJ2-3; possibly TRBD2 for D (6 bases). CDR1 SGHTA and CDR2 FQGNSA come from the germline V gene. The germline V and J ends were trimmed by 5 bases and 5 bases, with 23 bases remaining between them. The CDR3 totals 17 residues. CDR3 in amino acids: CASSQKVAGGAQDTQYF. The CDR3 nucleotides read TGTGCCAGCAGCCAAAAAGTGGCCGGAGGGGCTCAAGATACGCAGTATTTT.

The CDR3 nucleotides are TGTGCCATCAGTGAGTCGGACAGGGTAGGAACTGAAGCTTTCTTT. It translates to CAISESDRVGTEAFF. This chain links TRBV10-3 with TRBJ1-1, with 8 nucleotides matching TRBD1. V lost 0 bases and J lost 5; bases outside the gene matches: 5. From germline, CDR1 is ENHRY and CDR2 SYGVKD. The CDR3 length is 15 residues.

CDR3 sequence (DNA): TGTGCCAGCAGTGAAGCGTGGAGGGACACTGAAGCTTTCTTT. This encodes CASSEAWRDTEAFF. The chain uses TRBV6-1 and TRBJ1-1; D uncertain. Trimming removed 0 bases from V and 3 bases from J, with 8 bases in between. CDR1 is MNHNS, CDR2 SASEGT, per germline. The CDR3 runs 14 residues.

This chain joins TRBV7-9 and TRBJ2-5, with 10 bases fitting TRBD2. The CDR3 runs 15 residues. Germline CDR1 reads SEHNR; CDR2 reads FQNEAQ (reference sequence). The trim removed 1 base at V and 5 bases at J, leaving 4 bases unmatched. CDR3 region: CASSLESGRGETQYF. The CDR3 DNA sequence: TGTGCCAGCAGCTTAGAAAGCGGGAGGGGGGAGACCCAGTACTTC. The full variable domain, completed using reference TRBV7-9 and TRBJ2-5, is DTGVSQNPRHKITKRGQNVTFRCDPISEHNRLYWYRQTLGQGPEFLTYFQNEAQLEKSRLLSDRFSAERPKGSFSTLEIQRTEQGDSAMYLCASSLESGRGETQYFGPGTRLLVL.

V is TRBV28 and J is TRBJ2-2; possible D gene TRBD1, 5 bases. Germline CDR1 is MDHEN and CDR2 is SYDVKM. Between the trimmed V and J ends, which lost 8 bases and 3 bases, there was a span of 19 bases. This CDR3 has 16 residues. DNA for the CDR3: TGTGCCAGCGGGGCCCCCAAGGGGCGCGACACCGGGGAGCTGTTTTTT. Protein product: CASGAPKGRDTGELFF.

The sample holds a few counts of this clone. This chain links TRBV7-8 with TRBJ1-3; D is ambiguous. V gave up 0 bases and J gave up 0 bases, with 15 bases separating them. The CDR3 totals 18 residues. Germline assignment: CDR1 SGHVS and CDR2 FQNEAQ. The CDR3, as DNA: TGTGCCAGCAGCTTAGCGACGGGGTTTCCCCTCTCTGGAAACACCATATATTTT. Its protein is CASSLATGFPLSGNTIYF.

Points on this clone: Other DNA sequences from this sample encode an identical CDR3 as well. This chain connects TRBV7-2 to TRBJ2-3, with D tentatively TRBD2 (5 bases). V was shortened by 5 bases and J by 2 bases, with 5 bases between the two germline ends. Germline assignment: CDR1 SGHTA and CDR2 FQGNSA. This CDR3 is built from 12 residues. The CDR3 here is CASSRDTDTQYF. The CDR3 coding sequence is TGTGCCAGCAGCCGGGACACAGATACGCAGTATTTT.

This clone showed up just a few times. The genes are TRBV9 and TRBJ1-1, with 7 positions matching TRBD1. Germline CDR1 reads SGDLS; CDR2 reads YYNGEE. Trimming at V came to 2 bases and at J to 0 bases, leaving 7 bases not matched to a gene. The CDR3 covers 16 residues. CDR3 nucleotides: TGTGCCAGCAGCGTGGGGGACAGTTTTCTGAACACTGAAGCTTTCTTT. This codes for CASSVGDSFLNTEAFF.

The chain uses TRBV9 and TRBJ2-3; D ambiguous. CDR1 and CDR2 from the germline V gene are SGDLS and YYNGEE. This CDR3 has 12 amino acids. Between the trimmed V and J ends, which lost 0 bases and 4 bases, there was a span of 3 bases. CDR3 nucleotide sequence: TGTGCCAGCAGCGTAGGACCAGATACGCAGTATTTT. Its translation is CASSVGPDTQYF.

In DNA form, the CDR3 reads TGTGCCAGCAGTTACGGGGGCCCTTACTCTGGAAACACCATATATTTT. It codes for CASSYGGPYSGNTIYF. V gene TRBV6-6 combines with J gene TRBJ1-3; D possibly corresponds to TRBD1 (6 bases). The CDR3 is made up of 16 amino acids. The germline CDR1 and CDR2 sequences are MNHNY and SVGAGI (reference sequence). V was cut by 2 bases and J by 0 bases, with 11 bases left in between.

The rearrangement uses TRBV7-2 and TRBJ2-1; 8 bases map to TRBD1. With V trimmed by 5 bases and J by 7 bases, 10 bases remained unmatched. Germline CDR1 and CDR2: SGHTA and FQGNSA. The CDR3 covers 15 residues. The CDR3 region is CASSRPRTGKNEQFF. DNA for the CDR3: TGTGCCAGCAGCCGACCAAGGACAGGGAAAAATGAGCAGTTCTTC.

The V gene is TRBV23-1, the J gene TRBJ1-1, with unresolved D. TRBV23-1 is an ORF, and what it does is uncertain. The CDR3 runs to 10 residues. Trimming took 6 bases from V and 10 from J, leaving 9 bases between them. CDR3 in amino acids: CASRRRGAFF. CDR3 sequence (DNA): TGCGCCAGCAGGCGGAGAGGAGCTTTCTTT.

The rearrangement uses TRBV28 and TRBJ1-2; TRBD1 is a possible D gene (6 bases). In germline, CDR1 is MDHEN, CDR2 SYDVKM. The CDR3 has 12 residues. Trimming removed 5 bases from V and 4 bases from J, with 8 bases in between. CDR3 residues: CASSRDIYGYTF. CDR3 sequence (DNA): TGTGCCAGCAGTAGGGACATCTATGGCTACACCTTC.

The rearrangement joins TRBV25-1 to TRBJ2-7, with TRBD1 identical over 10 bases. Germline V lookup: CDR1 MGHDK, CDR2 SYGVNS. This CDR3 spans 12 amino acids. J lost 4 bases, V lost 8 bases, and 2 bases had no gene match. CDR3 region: CASGTGAYEQYF. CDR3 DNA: TGTGCCAGCGGGACAGGGGCTTACGAGCAGTACTTC.

For the CDR3, the DNA is TGTGCCTGGAGTCCAGGGGCCATAATGAACACTGAAGCTTTCTTT. Residues: CAWSPGAIMNTEAFF. V usage is TRBV30 and J usage is TRBJ1-1; the D gene is possibly TRBD1 (6 bases). The CDR3 has 15 residues. Germline assignment: CDR1 GTSNPN and CDR2 SVGIG (reference sequence). Trimming removed 2 bases from V and 0 bases from J, with 13 bases in between.